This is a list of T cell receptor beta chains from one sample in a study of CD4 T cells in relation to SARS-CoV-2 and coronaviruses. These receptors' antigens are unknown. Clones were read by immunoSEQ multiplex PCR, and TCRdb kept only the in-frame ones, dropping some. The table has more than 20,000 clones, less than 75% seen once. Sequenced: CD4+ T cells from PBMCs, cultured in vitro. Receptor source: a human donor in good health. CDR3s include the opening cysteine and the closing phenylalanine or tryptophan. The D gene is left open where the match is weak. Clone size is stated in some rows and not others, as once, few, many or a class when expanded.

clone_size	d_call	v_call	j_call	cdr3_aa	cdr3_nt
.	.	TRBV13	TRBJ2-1	CASSRTGGTHEQFF	TGTGCCAGCAGCCGGACGGGGGGCACTCATGAGCAGTTCTTC
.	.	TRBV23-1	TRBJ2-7	CASSQSVNPSSYEQYF	TGCGCCAGCAGTCAATCGGTCAATCCTAGCTCCTACGAGCAGTACTTC
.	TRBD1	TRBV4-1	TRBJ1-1	CASSQEPRGLKAFF	TGCGCCAGCAGCCAAGAACCCAGGGGGCTTAAAGCTTTCTTT
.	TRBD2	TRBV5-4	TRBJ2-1	CASIGTSGSWGREQFF	TGTGCCAGCATCGGGACTAGCGGGAGTTGGGGGAGGGAGCAGTTCTTC
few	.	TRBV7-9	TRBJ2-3	CASTDTQTVTQYF	TGTGCCAGTACGGACACCCAGACAGTGACGCAGTATTTT
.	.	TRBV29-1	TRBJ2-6	CSVPVRSGANVLTF	TGCAGCGTCCCTGTCCGCTCTGGGGCCAACGTCCTGACTTTC
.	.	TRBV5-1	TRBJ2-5	CASSEGDQETQYF	TGCGCCAGCAGCGAAGGGGACCAAGAGACCCAGTACTTC
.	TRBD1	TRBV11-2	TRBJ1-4	CASSLRTGGVEEKLFF	TGTGCCAGCAGCCTCCGGACAGGGGGCGTGGAAGAAAAACTGTTTTTT
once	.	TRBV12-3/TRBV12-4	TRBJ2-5	CASSFFDRETQYF	TGTGCCAGCAGTTTTTTTGACCGGGAGACCCAGTACTTC
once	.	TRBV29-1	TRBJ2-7	CSGGVTAGRQYF	TGCAGCGGCGGGGTAACCGCGGGCCGGCAGTACTTC
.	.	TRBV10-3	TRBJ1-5	CAIGGGAGQPQHF	TGTGCCATCGGAGGGGGGGCCGGCCAGCCCCAGCATTTT
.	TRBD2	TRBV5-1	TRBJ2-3	CASSLGASGRTDTQYF	TGCGCCAGCAGCTTGGGGGCTAGCGGGCGCACAGATACGCAGTATTTT
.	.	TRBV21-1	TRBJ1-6	CASSKRKDSPLHF	TGTGCCAGCAGCAAACGCAAGGATTCACCCCTCCACTTT
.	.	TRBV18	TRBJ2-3	CASSPPNSGSADTQYF	TGTGCCAGCTCACCACCGAATTCAGGGTCCGCAGATACGCAGTATTTT
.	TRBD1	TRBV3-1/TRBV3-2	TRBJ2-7	CASSPEPGQGFGEQYF	TGTGCCAGCAGCCCCGAACCGGGACAGGGGTTTGGCGAGCAGTACTTC
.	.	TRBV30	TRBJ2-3	CAWSVLLFTDTQYF	TGTGCCTGGAGTGTACTGTTATTCACAGATACGCAGTATTTT
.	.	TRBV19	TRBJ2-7	CASSRGPPKGSYEQYF	TGTGCCAGTAGTAGGGGACCGCCTAAGGGCTCCTACGAGCAGTACTTC